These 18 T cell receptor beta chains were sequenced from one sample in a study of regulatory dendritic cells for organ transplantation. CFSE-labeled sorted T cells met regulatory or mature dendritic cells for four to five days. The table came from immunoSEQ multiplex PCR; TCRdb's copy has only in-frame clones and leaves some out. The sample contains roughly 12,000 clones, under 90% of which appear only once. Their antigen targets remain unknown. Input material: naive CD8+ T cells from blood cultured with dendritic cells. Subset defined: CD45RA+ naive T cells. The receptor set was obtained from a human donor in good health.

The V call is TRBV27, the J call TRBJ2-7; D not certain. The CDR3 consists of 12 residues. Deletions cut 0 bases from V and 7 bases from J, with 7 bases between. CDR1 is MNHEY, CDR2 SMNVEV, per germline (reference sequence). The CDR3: CASSLSPREQYF. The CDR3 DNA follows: TGTGCCAGCAGTTTATCCCCTAGGGAGCAGTACTTC.

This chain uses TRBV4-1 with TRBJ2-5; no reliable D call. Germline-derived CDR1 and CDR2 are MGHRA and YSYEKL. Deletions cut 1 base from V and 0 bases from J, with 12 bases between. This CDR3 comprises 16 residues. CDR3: CASSQALSVYQETQYF. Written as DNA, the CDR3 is TGCGCCAGCAGCCAAGCCCTGAGCGTCTACCAAGAGACCCAGTACTTC.

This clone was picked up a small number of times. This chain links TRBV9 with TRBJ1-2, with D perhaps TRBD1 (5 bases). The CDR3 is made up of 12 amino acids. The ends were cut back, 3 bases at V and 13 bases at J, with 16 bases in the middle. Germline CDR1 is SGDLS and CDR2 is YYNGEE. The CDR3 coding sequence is TGTGCCAGCAGCGGCCGTTGGACGGACATCACCTTC. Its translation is CASSGRWTDITF. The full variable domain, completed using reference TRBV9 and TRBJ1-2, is DSGVTQTPKHLITATGQRVTLRCSPRSGDLSVYWYQQSLDQGLQFLIQYYNGEERAKGNILERFSAQQFPDLHSELNLSSLELGDSALYFCASSGRWTDITFGSGTRLTVV.

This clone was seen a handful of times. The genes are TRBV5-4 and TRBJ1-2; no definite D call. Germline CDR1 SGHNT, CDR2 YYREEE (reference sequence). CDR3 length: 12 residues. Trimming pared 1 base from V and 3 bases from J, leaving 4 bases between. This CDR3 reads CASSLTDYGYTF. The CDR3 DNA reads TGTGCCAGCAGCTTGACAGACTATGGCTACACCTTC.

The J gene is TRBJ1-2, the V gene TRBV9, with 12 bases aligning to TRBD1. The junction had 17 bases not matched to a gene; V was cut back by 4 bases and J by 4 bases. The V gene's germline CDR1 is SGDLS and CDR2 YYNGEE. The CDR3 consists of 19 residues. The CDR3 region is CASSLKRGTGGAYSYGYTF. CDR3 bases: TGTGCCAGCAGCCTTAAACGCGGGACAGGGGGCGCTTATAGCTATGGCTACACCTTC.

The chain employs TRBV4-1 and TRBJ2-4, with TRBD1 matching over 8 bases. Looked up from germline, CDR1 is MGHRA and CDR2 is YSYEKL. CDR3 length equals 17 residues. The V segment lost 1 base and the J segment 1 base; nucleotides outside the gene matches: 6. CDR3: CASSQVNQGAAKNIQYF. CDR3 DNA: TGCGCCAGCAGCCAAGTAAACCAGGGGGCGGCCAAAAACATTCAGTACTTC.

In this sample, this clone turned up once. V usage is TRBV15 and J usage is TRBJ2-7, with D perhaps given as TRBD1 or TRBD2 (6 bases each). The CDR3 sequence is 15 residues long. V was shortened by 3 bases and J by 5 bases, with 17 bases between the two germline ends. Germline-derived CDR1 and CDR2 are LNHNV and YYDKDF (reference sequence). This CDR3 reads CATSSTIFGGHEQYF. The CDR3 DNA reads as TGTGCCACCAGCAGCACCATCTTCGGGGGCCACGAGCAGTACTTC.

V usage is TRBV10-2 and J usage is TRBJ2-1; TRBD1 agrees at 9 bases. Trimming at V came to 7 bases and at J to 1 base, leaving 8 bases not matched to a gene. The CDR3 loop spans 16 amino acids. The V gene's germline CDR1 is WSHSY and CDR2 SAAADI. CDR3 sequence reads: CASIGTGTGSYNEQFF. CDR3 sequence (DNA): TGCGCCAGCATAGGGACCGGGACAGGGTCCTACAATGAGCAGTTCTTC.

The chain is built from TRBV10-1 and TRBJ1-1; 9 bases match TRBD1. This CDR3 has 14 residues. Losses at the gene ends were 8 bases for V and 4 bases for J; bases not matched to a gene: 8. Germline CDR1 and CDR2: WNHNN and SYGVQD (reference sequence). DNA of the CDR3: TGCGCCAGCTCCCCCGGGACAGGGTTCACTGAAGCTTTCTTT. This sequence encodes CASSPGTGFTEAFF.

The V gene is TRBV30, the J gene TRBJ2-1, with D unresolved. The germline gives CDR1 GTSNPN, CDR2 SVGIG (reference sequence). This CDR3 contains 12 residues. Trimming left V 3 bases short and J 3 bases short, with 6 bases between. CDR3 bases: TGTGCCTGGAGGTCTATCTACAATGAGCAGTTCTTC. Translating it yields CAWRSIYNEQFF.

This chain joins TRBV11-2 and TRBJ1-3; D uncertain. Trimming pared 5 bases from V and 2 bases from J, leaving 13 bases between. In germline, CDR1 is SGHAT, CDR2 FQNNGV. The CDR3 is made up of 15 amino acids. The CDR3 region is CASSTDGPAGNTIYF. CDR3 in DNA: TGTGCCAGCAGCACCGACGGGCCCGCTGGAAACACCATATATTTT.

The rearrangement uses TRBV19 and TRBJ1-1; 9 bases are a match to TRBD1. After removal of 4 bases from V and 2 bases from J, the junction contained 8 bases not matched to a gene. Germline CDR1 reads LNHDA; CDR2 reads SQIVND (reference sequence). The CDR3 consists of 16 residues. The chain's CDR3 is CASSKQGAEGNTEAFF. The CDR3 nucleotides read TGTGCCAGTAGTAAACAGGGGGCTGAAGGAAACACTGAAGCTTTCTTT.

The CDR3 region has the DNA TGTGCCAGCAGTTCGGACAGCTCTGGAAACACCATATATTTT. This codes for CASSSDSSGNTIYF. The chain employs TRBV27 and TRBJ1-3; a weak D match, TRBD1 (6 bases). Trimming left V 4 bases short and J 0 bases short, with 7 bases between. This CDR3 region has 14 residues. In germline, CDR1 is MNHEY, CDR2 SMNVEV (reference sequence).

CDR3 protein: CASSPRRGGTGELFF. In nucleotides, the CDR3 is TGTGCCAGCAGCCCGAGGCGGGGGGGCACCGGGGAGCTGTTTTTT. This sequence joins TRBV9 and TRBJ2-2, with 9 bases matching TRBD2. The length of the CDR3 is 15 residues. CDR1 and CDR2 (germline): SGDLS, YYNGEE. Losses at the gene ends were 4 bases for V and 4 bases for J; bases not matched to a gene: 5.

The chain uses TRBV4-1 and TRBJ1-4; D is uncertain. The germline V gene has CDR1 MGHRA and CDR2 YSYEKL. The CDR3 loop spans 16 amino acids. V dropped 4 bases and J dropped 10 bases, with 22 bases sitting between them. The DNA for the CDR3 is TGCGCCAGCAGCCTAAGACCCGGCCGGGCCTTTGGAAAACTGTTTTTT. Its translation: CASSLRPGRAFGKLFF.

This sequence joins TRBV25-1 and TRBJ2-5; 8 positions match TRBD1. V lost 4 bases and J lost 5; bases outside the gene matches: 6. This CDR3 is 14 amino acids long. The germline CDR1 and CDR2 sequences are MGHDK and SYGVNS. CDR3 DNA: TGTGCCAGCAGTGCAGGGGGCGCTTACGAGACCCAGTACTTC. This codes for CASSAGGAYETQYF.

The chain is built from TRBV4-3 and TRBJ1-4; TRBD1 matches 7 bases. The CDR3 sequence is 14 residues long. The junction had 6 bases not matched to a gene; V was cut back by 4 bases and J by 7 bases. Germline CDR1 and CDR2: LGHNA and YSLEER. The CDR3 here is CASSRLTGTEKLFF. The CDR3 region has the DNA TGCGCCAGCAGCCGATTGACAGGGACTGAAAAACTGTTTTTT.

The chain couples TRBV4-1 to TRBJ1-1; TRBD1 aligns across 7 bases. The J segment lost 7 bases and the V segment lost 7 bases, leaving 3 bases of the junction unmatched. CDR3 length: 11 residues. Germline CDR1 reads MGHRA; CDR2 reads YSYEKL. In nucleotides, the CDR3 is TGCGCCAGCACCCAGGGGGTTGAAGCTTTCTTT. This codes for CASTQGVEAFF.